The 18 T cell receptor beta chains listed next were all sequenced from one sample in a study of blood T cell repertoires in COVID-19. TCRdb's copy holds only in-frame clones and misses some; the assay was immunoSEQ multiplex PCR. The sample carries hundreds of thousands of clones, approximately 90% recorded once. The sequenced sample was PBMCs or T cells enriched from blood (not recorded which). Source of these receptors: a woman aged 18-30 years who had recovered from COVID-19.

The rearrangement joins TRBV4-3 to TRBJ2-7, with D possibly being TRBD2 (6 bases). CDR3 length: 16 residues. Trimming removed 0 bases at V and 2 bases at J, with 14 bases between. Germline V gene data show CDR1 as LGHNA and CDR2 as YSLEER. This chain's CDR3 is CASSQDQGSGTYEQYF. CDR3 DNA sequence: TGCGCCAGCAGCCAAGATCAGGGTAGCGGCACCTACGAGCAGTACTTC.

V is TRBV6-4 and J is TRBJ1-5, with D possibly TRBD1 on 6 matching bases. The length of the CDR3 is 13 residues. Germline V gene lookup returns CDR1 MRHNA and CDR2 SNTAGT. V shed 5 bases and J shed 4 bases, with 9 bases lying between them. CDR3 protein: CASSKDRNQPQHF. The CDR3 nucleotides read TGTGCCAGCAGTAAGGACAGAAATCAGCCCCAGCATTTT.

The chain recombines TRBV7-3 with TRBJ2-7, with 8 nucleotides matching TRBD2. This CDR3 region has 15 residues. From germline, CDR1 is SGHTA and CDR2 FQGTGA. J lost 2 bases, V lost 2 bases, and 5 bases had no gene match. The CDR3 sequence: CASSLGGGPAYEQYF. In DNA form, the CDR3 reads TGTGCCAGCAGCTTAGGCGGGGGGCCAGCCTACGAGCAGTACTTC.

This clone turned up a few times. The CDR3 coding sequence is TGTGCCAGCAGCTTAGATCTCCCGGACAGGGAGGATGAAAAACTGTTTTTT. Translating it yields CASSLDLPDREDEKLFF. The chain uses TRBV11-2 and TRBJ1-4, with 8 bases lining up with TRBD1. CDR1 is SGHAT, CDR2 FQNNGV, per germline. This CDR3 region has 17 residues. V trimming: 0 bases; J trimming: 6 bases; junction bases outside the gene matches: 9.

V gene TRBV12-5 combines with J gene TRBJ2-1; 10 positions agree with TRBD2. Germline V gene sequence: CDR1 LGHNT, CDR2 FRNRAP. This CDR3 comprises 15 residues. The trim removed 6 bases at V and 6 bases at J, leaving 8 bases unmatched. CDR3 nucleotides: TGTGCTAGTGGGGGGGGACTAGCGAGCCTCAATGAGCAGTTCTTC. Translated: CASGGGLASLNEQFF.

This chain joins TRBV30 and TRBJ1-1; tentatively, D is TRBD1 (5 bases). CDR1 is GTSNPN and CDR2 is SVGIG in the germline V gene (reference sequence). The CDR3 is 13 residues long. The V gene lost 1 base and the J gene lost 1 base, with 7 bases spanning the gap. CDR3 nucleotides: TGTGCCTGGAGTGGACAGCCGAACACTGAAGCTTTCTTT. It encodes CAWSGQPNTEAFF. The full variable domain, rest sourced from reference TRBV30 and TRBJ1-1, is SQTIHQWPATLVQPVGSPLSLECTVEGTSNPNLYWYRQAAGRGLQLLFYSVGIGQISSEVPQNLSASRPQDRQFILSSKKLLLSDSGFYLCAWSGQPNTEAFFGQGTRLTVV.

The table lists this clone with a count of one. The J gene is TRBJ1-1, the V gene TRBV3-1 (or the pseudogene TRBV3-2); 7 bases map to TRBD1. Losses at the gene ends were 5 bases for V and 6 bases for J; bases not matched to a gene: 9. Germline V gives CDR1 LGHDT, CDR2 YNNKEL (reference sequence). The CDR3 is 14 amino acids. The CDR3 loop is CASSYTGAPSEAFF. CDR3 sequence (DNA): TGTGCCAGCAGCTATACAGGGGCTCCCTCTGAAGCTTTCTTT.

This clone was recorded once. J is TRBJ1-1 and V is TRBV10-3; D might be TRBD1 (5 bases). V was shortened by 0 bases and J by 3 bases, with 17 bases between the two germline ends. CDR1 and CDR2 (germline): ENHRY, SYGVKD. This CDR3 is built from 17 residues. CDR3 nucleotides: TGTGCCATCAGTGAGTCGGGCCTTGGCCAGGGATACACTGAAGCTTTCTTT. Protein sequence: CAISESGLGQGYTEAFF.

The chain has TRBV12-3 or TRBV12-4 and TRBJ2-5, with D perhaps TRBD2 (5 bases). V was clipped by 6 bases and J by 1 base, with 9 bases between them. The CDR3 totals 13 residues. The CDR3 DNA follows: TGTGCCAGCAGGGTGGGAGCCCAAGAGACCCAGTACTTC. It is translated as CASRVGAQETQYF.

The V gene is TRBV19, the J gene TRBJ1-2; 11 nucleotides align to TRBD1. Germline V CDR1 and CDR2: LNHDA, SQIVND (reference sequence). V lost 5 bases, J lost 3 bases, and 2 bases stayed unmatched. The CDR3 spans 14 residues. CDR3 amino acids: CASSAGQGDYGYTF. The CDR3 DNA is TGTGCCAGTAGTGCGGGACAGGGGGACTATGGCTACACCTTC.

V and J are TRBV3-1 (or the pseudogene TRBV3-2) and TRBJ1-4; D is perhaps TRBD1 (6 bases). The CDR3 length is 16 residues. V shed 0 bases and J shed 6 bases, with 14 bases lying between them. In germline, CDR1 is LGHDT, CDR2 YNNKEL (reference sequence). The CDR3 is CASSQEGGGEDEKLFF. The CDR3 coding sequence is TGTGCCAGCAGCCAAGAGGGAGGGGGAGAAGATGAAAAACTGTTTTTT.

V is TRBV7-8 and J is TRBJ2-3; TRBD2 aligns across 8 bases. The CDR3 totals 16 residues. Germline V gene data show CDR1 as SGHVS and CDR2 as FQNEAQ. V gave up 1 base and J gave up 4 bases; unmatched junction bases: 7. CDR3 amino acids: CASSLGWTSRADTQYF. The CDR3 DNA is TGTGCCAGCAGCTTAGGCTGGACTAGCCGGGCAGATACGCAGTATTTT. Full variable domain (outside the CDR3, taken from reference TRBV7-8 and TRBJ2-3): GAGVSQSPRYKVAKRGQDVALRCDPISGHVSLFWYQQALGQGPEFLTYFQNEAQLDKSGLPSDRFFAERPEGSVSTLKIQRTQQEDSAVYLCASSLGWTSRADTQYFGPGTRLTVL.

V gene TRBV20-1 combines with J gene TRBJ2-7; D possibly corresponds to TRBD2 (6 bases). Trimming cost V 3 bases and J 4 bases, with 22 bases left between them. Germline assignment: CDR1 DFQATT and CDR2 SNEGSKA (reference sequence). The CDR3 contains 16 residues. The CDR3: CSASHPGDSRVYEQYF. The CDR3 DNA follows: TGCAGTGCTAGTCACCCGGGGGACTCCCGGGTTTACGAGCAGTACTTC.

The chain is built from TRBV4-1 and TRBJ1-1; D is ambiguous. V shed 2 bases and J shed 1 base, with 20 bases lying between them. CDR1 and CDR2 (germline): MGHRA, YSYEKL. The CDR3 consists of 18 residues. CDR3 sequence reads: CASSQPLLPGGRNTEAFF. CDR3 DNA sequence: TGCGCCAGCAGCCAACCTCTCCTCCCCGGAGGACGGAACACTGAAGCTTTCTTT.

The CDR3 region has the DNA TGTGCCAGCAGTTACAGGGATAGGGCCAACGTCCTGACTTTC. Residues: CASSYRDRANVLTF. The chain joins TRBV27 to TRBJ2-6, with TRBD1 as a possible D gene (6 bases). This CDR3 has 14 amino acids. CDR1 and CDR2 (germline): MNHEY, SMNVEV (reference sequence). V was shortened by 4 bases and J by 5 bases, with 9 bases between the two germline ends.

The CDR3 loop is CASSILQDPAYYYSNQPQHF. CDR3 DNA: TGTGCCAGTAGTATATTACAGGACCCCGCATACTATTATAGCAATCAGCCCCAGCATTTT. This chain links TRBV19 with TRBJ1-5; D possibly corresponds to TRBD1 (5 bases). Germline V gene sequence: CDR1 LNHDA, CDR2 SQIVND (reference sequence). The CDR3 length is 20 residues. Trimming took 2 bases from V and 0 from J, leaving 23 bases between them.

The J gene is TRBJ1-6, the V gene TRBV7-6; D is undetermined. The CDR3 loop spans 14 amino acids. Trimming took off 1 base at V and 3 bases at J, with 4 bases between the two ends. Per germline, CDR1 SGHVS and CDR2 FNYEAQ. This CDR3 is CASSLDGYNSPLHF. In DNA, the CDR3 is TGTGCCAGCAGCTTAGACGGCTATAATTCACCCCTCCACTTT.

This clone came up once. V is TRBV6-1 and J is TRBJ1-6; 8 bases map to TRBD1. Germline assignment: CDR1 MNHNS and CDR2 SASEGT. Unmatched junction bases numbered 10, after V lost 2 bases and J lost 7 bases. The CDR3 spans 17 residues. Written as DNA, the CDR3 is TGTGCCAGCAGTGAATGGGAGGGGACAGGTCGGAATTCACCCCTCCACTTT. Residues: CASSEWEGTGRNSPLHF.